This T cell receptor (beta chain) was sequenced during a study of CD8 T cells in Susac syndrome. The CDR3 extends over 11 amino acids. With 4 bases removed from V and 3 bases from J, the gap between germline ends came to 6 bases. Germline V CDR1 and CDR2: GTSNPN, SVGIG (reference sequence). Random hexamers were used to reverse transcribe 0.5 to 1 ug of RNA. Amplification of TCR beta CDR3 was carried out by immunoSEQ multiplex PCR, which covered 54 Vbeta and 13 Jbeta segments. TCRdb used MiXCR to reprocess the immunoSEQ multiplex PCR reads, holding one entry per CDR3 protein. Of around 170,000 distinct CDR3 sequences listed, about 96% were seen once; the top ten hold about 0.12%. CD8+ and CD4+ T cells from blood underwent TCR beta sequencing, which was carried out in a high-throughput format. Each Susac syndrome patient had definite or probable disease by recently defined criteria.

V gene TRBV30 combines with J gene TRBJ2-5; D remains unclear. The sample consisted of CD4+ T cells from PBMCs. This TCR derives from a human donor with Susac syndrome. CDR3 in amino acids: CAWMAEETQYF. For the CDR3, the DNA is TGTGCCTGGATGGCGGAAGAGACCCAGTACTTC.